The rows below give T cell receptor beta chains drawn from one sample of a study of blood T cell repertoires in COVID-19. Measured with immunoSEQ multiplex PCR; TCRdb has only the in-frame clones, and not every one. This table has fewer than 180,000 clones, about 86% appearing once. Sequenced input: peripheral blood. The receptors come from a man between 65 and 79 years old with acute or convalescent COVID-19. CDR3s include the opening cysteine and the closing phenylalanine or tryptophan. A D gene is named only where the DNA matches it firmly. Size tells how often a clone was seen (once, few, many) or the class of an expanded clone, and some rows leave it out.

>TRBJ1-1|TRBV5-6|once|NA
CASSPDLNTEAFF
TGTGCCAGCAGCCCTGACTTGAACACTGAAGCTTTCTTT
>TRBJ1-2|TRBV2|NA|TRBD1
CASNLQGASDGYTF
TGTGCCAGCAACTTACAGGGGGCAAGCGATGGCTACACCTTC
>TRBJ2-7|TRBV27|NA|TRBD1
CASRLFGTAYEQYF
TGTGCCAGCAGGTTGTTCGGGACAGCCTACGAGCAGTACTTC
>TRBJ2-1|TRBV5-1|few|NA
CASSLGGASNEQFF
TGCGCCAGCAGCCTCGGCGGTGCCTCCAATGAGCAGTTCTTC
>TRBJ2-7|TRBV5-1|once|TRBD1
CASSLEQGTYEQYF
TGCGCCAGCAGCTTGGAACAGGGGACATACGAGCAGTACTTC
>TRBJ1-6|TRBV7-9|NA|TRBD1
CASSLARTGDASYNSPLHF
TGTGCCAGCAGCTTAGCCCGGACAGGGGACGCATCCTATAATTCACCCCTCCACTTT
>TRBJ2-7|TRBV6-6|NA|TRBD2
CASSRLAGEYEQYF
TGTGCCAGCAGTCGACTAGCGGGAGAGTACGAGCAGTACTTC
>TRBJ2-7|TRBV28|once|TRBD1
CASSSPGQQTYYEQYF
TGTGCCAGCAGTTCCCCGGGACAGCAAACTTACTACGAGCAGTACTTC
>TRBJ2-1|TRBV29-1|NA|NA
CSGGEGSSYNEQFF
TGCAGCGGTGGCGAGGGGAGCTCCTACAATGAGCAGTTCTTC
>TRBJ2-5|TRBV28|NA|TRBD1
CASSLSGGRREETQYF
TGTGCCAGCAGTTTATCAGGGGGACGGAGAGAAGAGACCCAGTACTTC
>TRBJ1-5|TRBV5-5|NA|TRBD1
CASSLGRTGGRNQPQHF
TGTGCCAGCAGCTTGGGTAGGACAGGGGGACGCAATCAGCCCCAGCATTTT
>TRBJ2-1|TRBV9|NA|NA
CASSVDPLTQSSYNEQFF
TGTGCCAGCAGCGTAGATCCCCTGACACAAAGCTCCTACAATGAGCAGTTCTTC
>TRBJ2-1|TRBV19|NA|NA
CASSIGTANEQFF
TGTGCCAGTAGTATAGGCACTGCTAATGAGCAGTTCTTC
>TRBJ2-4|TRBV6-6|NA|TRBD2
CASSRPTSGSIDIQYF
TGTGCCAGCAGTCGTCCGACTAGCGGGAGTATCGACATTCAGTACTTC
>TRBJ2-7|TRBV30|NA|TRBD2
CAWSVRAGEGEQYF
TGTGCCTGGAGTGTACGAGCGGGAGAGGGCGAGCAGTACTTC
>TRBJ2-7|TRBV6-1|NA|TRBD2
CASSEETSSSYEQYF
TGTGCCAGCAGTGAAGAGACTAGCAGCTCCTACGAGCAGTACTTC
>TRBJ2-7|TRBV27|NA|TRBD1
CASSSVTGGGYEQYF
TGTGCCAGCAGTTCGGTAACAGGGGGCGGGTACGAGCAGTACTTC
>TRBJ2-5|TRBV7-6|NA|TRBD2
CASSDRLAGTQETQYF
TGTGCCAGCAGCGATCGACTAGCGGGGACCCAAGAGACCCAGTACTTC
>TRBJ1-5|TRBV19|once|TRBD1
CASSETGGNQPQHF
TGTGCCAGTAGTGAAACAGGGGGCAATCAGCCCCAGCATTTT
>TRBJ1-1|TRBV5-1|NA|NA
CASSPDGEGTEAFF
TGCGCCAGCAGCCCGGACGGGGAAGGCACTGAAGCTTTCTTT
>TRBJ2-7|TRBV28|once|TRBD2
CASSLPQAGAASYEQYF
TGTGCCAGCAGTTTACCACAAGCGGGGGCGGCCTCCTACGAGCAGTACTTC
>TRBJ1-3|TRBV3-1/TRBV3-2|NA|NA
CASSQDLGQGNTIYF
TGTGCCAGCAGCCAAGACCTTGGACAGGGAAACACCATATATTTT
>TRBJ2-1|TRBV7-2|NA|TRBD2
CASSLHSGSAPYNEQFF
TGTGCCAGCAGCTTACACAGCGGGAGCGCTCCCTACAATGAGCAGTTCTTC
>TRBJ1-1|TRBV7-2|NA|NA
CASSLASGRAFF
TGTGCCAGCAGCTTAGCGTCGGGGAGAGCTTTCTTT
>TRBJ2-1|TRBV7-2|NA|TRBD2
CASSKGLATYNEQFF
TGTGCCAGCAGCAAAGGACTAGCGACTTACAATGAGCAGTTCTTC
>TRBJ1-1|TRBV5-1|NA|NA
CASSFTGIAEAFF
TGCGCCAGCAGCTTCACAGGGATCGCTGAAGCTTTCTTT
>TRBJ2-4|TRBV7-2|NA|TRBD1
CASSYGGGTGGNIQYF
TGTGCCAGCAGCTACGGGGGCGGGACAGGGGGGAACATTCAGTACTTC
>TRBJ1-1|TRBV12-3/TRBV12-4|NA|NA
CASSRQGSTEAFF
TGTGCCAGCAGTCGGCAGGGCAGCACTGAAGCTTTCTTT
>TRBJ2-3|TRBV30|NA|NA
CAWRKAGLTDTQYF
TGTGCCTGGAGGAAAGCGGGCCTCACAGATACGCAGTATTTT
>TRBJ2-3|TRBV7-8|NA|TRBD2
CASSLSGRGTDTQYF
TGTGCCAGCAGCTTAAGTGGGAGGGGCACAGATACGCAGTATTTT
>TRBJ2-3|TRBV6-2/TRBV6-3|NA|TRBD2
CASSAGAGNTDTQYF
TGTGCCAGCAGTGCGGGAGCAGGGAACACAGATACGCAGTATTTT
>TRBJ1-2|TRBV19|NA|TRBD1
CASDLGQGTNYGYTF
TGTGCCAGTGATCTGGGACAGGGGACTAACTATGGCTACACCTTC
>TRBJ2-1|TRBV6-5|NA|NA
CASSPRQVPYNEQFF
TGTGCCAGCAGCCCAAGGCAGGTCCCCTACAATGAGCAGTTCTTC
>TRBJ1-5|TRBV19|many|NA
CASSITGGRQPQHF
TGTGCCAGTAGCATTACGGGGGGCCGCCAGCCCCAGCATTTT
>TRBJ2-5|TRBV19|NA|TRBD2
CASSGGTSALKETQYF
TGTGCCAGTAGTGGGGGGACTAGCGCGCTTAAGGAGACCCAGTACTTC
>TRBJ1-5|TRBV27|NA|TRBD1
CASRPGTGGIQPQHF
TGTGCCAGCAGACCCGGGACAGGGGGCATTCAGCCCCAGCATTTT
>TRBJ2-6|TRBV6-2/TRBV6-3|NA|NA
CASSYGPSGANVLTF
TGTGCCAGCAGTTACGGCCCATCTGGGGCCAACGTCCTGACTTTC
>TRBJ2-5|TRBV15|NA|TRBD2
CATSSPGLPNQETQYF
TGTGCCACCAGCAGTCCGGGACTACCTAACCAAGAGACCCAGTACTTC
>TRBJ2-2|TRBV24-1|NA|TRBD1
CATSALDRASGELFF
TGTGCCACCAGTGCCTTGGACAGGGCGTCCGGGGAGCTGTTTTTT
>TRBJ1-1|TRBV29-1|NA|TRBD1
CSVDTGGMNTEAFF
TGCAGCGTGGATACAGGGGGCATGAACACTGAAGCTTTCTTT